Sequencing of this TCR beta chain was carried out in a study of patients and donors after allogeneic stem cell transplantation. This clonotype has only a few counts. TCRdb re-called the RT-PCR reads with MiXCR, one entry per CDR3 protein. Here the sample spans around 29,000 distinct CDR3 sequences, roughly 38% being singletons. CDR1 and CDR2 from the germline V gene are DFQATT and SNEGSKA (reference sequence). V gave up 1 base and J gave up 0 bases, with 9 bases separating them. This CDR3 contains 14 residues. Material: blood, either unsorted or a sorted T cell fraction (not recorded which). The chain joins TRBV20-1 to TRBJ1-1; D gene unclear. This TCR came from a human donor who was either an allogeneic HSCT recipient or a stem cell or donor lymphocyte infusion donor (not recorded which). It is not recorded whose cells these are; they may come from a transplant donor. This CDR3 is CSARVRPLNTEAFF. CDR3 DNA sequence: TGCAGTGCTAGAGTCCGACCGTTGAACACTGAAGCTTTCTTT.